This T cell receptor (beta chain) was identified in a study of blood T cells in healthy people across ages. This clonotype was counted a few times. Germline V gene data show CDR1 as SGHRS and CDR2 as YFSETQ. The ends lost 4 bases at V and 0 bases at J; junction bases unmatched: 7. This CDR3 contains 16 residues. A sample-barcoded 5' primer and a J-beta primer mix were used in a second PCR of about 7 to 12 cycles. Via MiXCR, TCRdb re-called the 5' RACE reads, giving one row per CDR3 protein. The table records about 1.4 million distinct CDR3 sequences, around 55% of them present only once. The chain is built from TRBV5-1 and TRBJ2-3; 8 nucleotides line up with TRBD1. The clonotype originates from a man between 18 and 29 years old in good health. The sample taken for sequencing was blood. CDR3 sequence (DNA): TGCGCCAGCAGCACCCTGACAGGGGTTAGCACAGATACGCAGTATTTT. The encoded protein is CASSTLTGVSTDTQYF.